This is a list of T cell receptor beta chains from one sample in a study of response to subunit inactivated influenza vaccine. MiXCR, applied by TCRdb to the RT-PCR reads, yields one record per CDR3 protein. Of under 550,000 distinct CDR3 sequences in the sample, 7.2% are singletons; the top ten hold approximately 14%. This material consisted of PBMCs from blood, taken less than 30 months after vaccination. These receptors all come from a man between 50 and 75 years old who received an inactivated influenza vaccine. The conserved cysteine and the conserved F or W are not part of the CDR3 here. The order of the fields is V gene, CDR3 protein.

V gene: TRBV18; CDR3 protein: ASSPPSGRAQF
V gene: TRBV2; CDR3 protein: ASVWQIGDEQF
V gene: TRBV12-3/TRBV12-4; CDR3 protein: ASSLGHRYEQY
V gene: TRBV20-1; CDR3 protein: STSGSLNEQF
V gene: TRBV7-2; CDR3 protein: ASSFTGLTAF
V gene: TRBV20-1; CDR3 protein: SARAQGQLSVGSPLH
V gene: TRBV18; CDR3 protein: ASSPRTGGGETQY
V gene: TRBV7-9; CDR3 protein: ASSLGLRTIREQY
V gene: TRBV6-2/TRBV6-3; CDR3 protein: ASSPEKSNEQF
V gene: TRBV20-1; CDR3 protein: SASGRGLETQY
V gene: TRBV6-2/TRBV6-3; CDR3 protein: ASGRDDTDTQY
V gene: TRBV19; CDR3 protein: ASRDPGQPLAGELF
V gene: TRBV5-1; CDR3 protein: ASSSHLRAVTDTQY
V gene: TRBV4-2; CDR3 protein: ASSQEFGDHL
V gene: TRBV6-1; CDR3 protein: ASRPRGRVEQY
V gene: TRBV6-2/TRBV6-3; CDR3 protein: ASSHVLGRISPHSNQPQH
V gene: TRBV20-1; CDR3 protein: SARVGARAYEQY
V gene: TRBV25-1; CDR3 protein: ASSPLAGNHQF